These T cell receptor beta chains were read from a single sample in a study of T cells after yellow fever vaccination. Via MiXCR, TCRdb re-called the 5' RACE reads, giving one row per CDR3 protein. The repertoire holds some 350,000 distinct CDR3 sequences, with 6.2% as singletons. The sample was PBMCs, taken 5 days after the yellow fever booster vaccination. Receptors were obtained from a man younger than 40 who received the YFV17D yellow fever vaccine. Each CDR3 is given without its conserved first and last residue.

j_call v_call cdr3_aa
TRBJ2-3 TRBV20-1 SASEGTSTDTQY
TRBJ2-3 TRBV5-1 ASSLGADSDTQY
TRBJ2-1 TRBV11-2 ASSSFGATYNEQF
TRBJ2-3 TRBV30 AVGWTTDTQY
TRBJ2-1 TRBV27 ASSLSPPAYNEQF
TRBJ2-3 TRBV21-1 ASSKGRWWGSTDTQY
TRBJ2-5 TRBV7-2 ASSLNLGTGQETQY
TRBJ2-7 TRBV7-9 ASSFSSNPDEQY
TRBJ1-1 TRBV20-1 SARVRVDRKAF
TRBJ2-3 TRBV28 ASHAGYTDTQY
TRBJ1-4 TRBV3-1 ASSQELSKLF